The present T cell receptor (beta chain) was sequenced within a study of T cell responses to AZD1222 COVID-19 vaccine. TCRdb keeps only in-frame clones here, not all; method: immunoSEQ multiplex PCR. This sample carries approximately 96,000 clones, 75% to 95% of them seen once, and the ten largest clones take 11%. The germline V gene encodes CDR1 SGDLS and CDR2 YYNGEE. This CDR3 has 17 residues. The trim removed 2 bases at V and 8 bases at J, leaving 12 bases unmatched. Overall study findings and caveats: Clonal diversity was possibly underestimated, and the donors were mostly white British, with more females. Unmutated variant regions are reportedly the target of nearly half of TCRs that are spike-specific.

About this clone: Its specificity is unknown.

The chain combines TRBV9 with TRBJ1-6; the match to TRBD1 covers 8 bases. The input for sequencing was peripheral blood, taken 28 days after the second AZD1222 dose. The TCR was taken from an adult who received the AZD1222 COVID-19 vaccine. For the CDR3, the DNA is TGTGCCAGCAGCGTCCCCTACAGACAGGGGTGGCATTCACCCCTCCACTTT. Translation: CASSVPYRQGWHSPLHF. The full variable domain, with the rest looked up from reference TRBV9 and TRBJ1-6, is DSGVTQTPKHLITATGQRVTLRCSPRSGDLSVYWYQQSLDQGLQFLIQYYNGEERAKGNILERFSAQQFPDLHSELNLSSLELGDSALYFCASSVPYRQGWHSPLHFGNGTRLTVT.